These 3 T cell receptor beta chains were all obtained from the same sample, sequenced in a study of blood T cell repertoires in COVID-19. Clones were read by immunoSEQ multiplex PCR, and TCRdb kept only the in-frame ones, dropping some. Altogether more than 95,000 clones are present, around 84% being singletons, with the ten largest covering roughly 13%. Sequencing was carried out using peripheral blood. Every receptor here comes from a woman aged 55-70 years in a cohort sampled during active or convalescent COVID-19.

The rearrangement links TRBV4-1 to TRBJ1-6; TRBD1 might be the D (5 bases). Trimming left V 4 bases short and J 0 bases short, with 13 bases between. Germline V gives CDR1 MGHRA, CDR2 YSYEKL. The CDR3 sequence is 17 residues long. CDR3 sequence (DNA): TGCGCCAGCAGCCTCACCCTGGGGGGCTCCTATAATTCACCCCTCCACTTT. Translation gives CASSLTLGGSYNSPLHF.

The V call is TRBV29-1, the J call TRBJ1-2; 11 bases match TRBD1. This CDR3 spans 14 amino acids. CDR1 is SQVTM and CDR2 is ANQGSEA in the germline V gene. Germline trimming cut 5 bases from V and 3 bases from J; bases unmatched to any gene: 5. The CDR3 DNA reads as TGCAGCGTTACCGGGACAGGGGGACACTATGGCTACACCTTC. This gives the protein CSVTGTGGHYGYTF.

The J gene is TRBJ2-1, the V gene TRBV28, with 14 bases aligning to TRBD2. There are 18 residues in the CDR3. The V gene's germline CDR1 is MDHEN and CDR2 SYDVKM. V shed 3 bases, J shed 2 bases, and the junction held 6 bases outside the gene matches. The CDR3 DNA follows: TGTGCCAGCAGTTTGAGAGGACTAGCGGGAGGCACCTACAATGAGCAGTTCTTC. Translated, it gives CASSLRGLAGGTYNEQFF.